This entry concerns a single T cell receptor (beta chain). No antigen is known for it. Base qualities are not at hand, and no much larger clone is one base apart. The sample's time point label is to be understood as: pre-treatment baseline. Blood samples were collected before treatment (T0) and at week 3 (W3), after the first cycle of checkpoint blockade. Except for a couple of patients with rapid clinical progression, response was assessed 12 weeks after the first infusion by RECIST 1.1; disease control meant complete response, partial response or stable disease. Patients were excluded for prior systemic cancer treatment, concomitant immunosuppressant therapy or synchronous other active malignancies. Bulk PBMC and plasma cell-free DNA were both sequenced for TCR beta so that circulating cells and T cell turnover could be tracked. PBMC were isolated from blood with Lymphoprep and SepMate tubes, followed by red cell lysis. QIAamp DNA Blood Mini kits were used to extract DNA from both PBMC and sorted T cell subsets.

The sample comes from a study of blood T cell dynamics during melanoma immunotherapy (dated by TCRdb to the early 2020s). Regarding the research as a whole: The patients had metastatic melanoma and were given first-line pembrolizumab or nivolumab plus ipilimumab as standard of care in the United Kingdom. The training cohort was made up of consecutive patients, while a further independent group of patients from the same centre was pooled to form an external validation set. To find early correlates of response, peripheral T cell receptor repertoires were profiled in metastatic melanoma patients before and after one cycle of checkpoint inhibitor therapy.

Every bulk PBMC sample had a fixed 350 ng of DNA loaded. Following the manufacturer instructions, the immunoSEQ TCRb Assay kit was used to amplify TCR beta CDR3 sequences from genomic DNA. The KAPA Library Quantification Kit for Illumina platforms was used to quantify the pooled libraries by qPCR. Pooled libraries were clustered at roughly 0.55-1.1 pM and sequenced on an Illumina NextSeq 500. Turning to the authors' computational methods: Analysis of the TCR data relied on immunoSEQ ANALYZER and the R LymphoSeq package. A rearrangement efficiency score was calculated as productive divided by the sum of productive and non-productive CDR3 sequences. Clonality was assessed using the Gini coefficient and diversity using the Renyi index at alpha=1, with pairwise comparisons between timepoints within each patient. In LymphoSeq, clonal relatedness was computed using an edit distance of 3, and repertoire similarity was computed using the Bhattacharyya coefficient. Linear discriminant analysis on week-3 changes in clonality and diversity was built with the R MASS and caret packages to classify response. TCRdb took this table from immuneACCESS and kept in-frame rearrangements with V and J called. Such tables lack part of the clones; where checked against another copy, unresolved V genes explain under half of the gap, and the rest is unexplained. For V, J and clone size, that table is used; D and trimming come from the DNA. In all, the sample holds approximately 7,000 clones, and over 80% of those were seen once. The ten most abundant clones make up more than 35% of the sample.

Trimming at the junction amounts to 7 bases on V and 4 bases on J, and the germline ends lie 16 bases apart. The germline V gene specifies SQVTM as CDR1 and ANQGSEA as CDR2. Inclusive of the bounding cysteine and phenylalanine, the CDR3 is 13 residues long. The read is trimmed to its CDR3 DNA, 39 bases read in frame from base 1. General conclusions and limits of the study: Whether the T cell clones driving repertoire changes were melanoma-specific or reflected general immune activation could not be determined in the study. The relatively small sample size was acknowledged as a potential limitation on generalization of the results. A bifurcated reorganization of the PBMC repertoire at W3, with increased clonality or increased diversity, was observed in patients who later achieved disease control, unlike in progressors.

The rearranged segments are TRBV29-1 and TRBJ1-2, with a weak D call of TRBD1 (6 bases match). Sequences were derived from blood, sampled from a patient treated with checkpoint blockade. This sequence originates from a human donor with melanoma. Some clones in this sample may be carry-over from other donors' samples. The encoded CDR3 is CSGSEGDLYGYTF. The DNA sequence is TGCAGCGGTAGCGAGGGGGACCTCTATGGCTACACCTTC.